This TCR beta chain is from a study of preoperative IRX-2 immunotherapy in early breast cancer. Regarding treatment: preoperative locoregional IRX-2 cytokine immunotherapy. Patients received preoperative, locoregional IRX-2 cytokine immunotherapy in a phase Ib study. Germline V gives CDR1 GTSNPN, CDR2 SVGIG (reference sequence). The CDR3 sequence is 15 residues long. The V end lost 1 base, the J end lost 5 bases, and 14 bases lay between the germline ends. TCRdb's copy holds only in-frame clones and misses some; the assay was immunoSEQ multiplex PCR. The repertoire holds about 98,000 clones, roughly 88% seen once, with roughly 2% in the top ten.

Source: tumor tissue, taken after IRX-2 immunotherapy. The origin of this receptor is a human donor with breast cancer. The V gene is TRBV30, the J gene TRBJ1-4; D is ambiguous. In nucleotides, the CDR3 is TGTGCCTGGAGTGGCCAGTGGCTGGCGAATGAAAAACTGTTTTTT. Protein product: CAWSGQWLANEKLFF.